Each of the 17 T cell receptor beta chains below was sequenced from the same sample in a study of OX40 agonist ivuxolimab in advanced cancers. The method was immunoSEQ multiplex PCR; TCRdb's version includes in-frame clones alone and lacks a portion of them. This table holds around 62,000 clones, around 83% found once. Source: CD4+ or CD8+ T cells sorted from blood, taken in a trial of the OX40 agonist ivuxolimab. These receptors came from an adult with an advanced solid tumor such as melanoma, head and neck, liver or kidney cancer.

The chain carries TRBV7-8 and TRBJ1-2, with 8 bases identical to TRBD1. Germline V lookup: CDR1 SGHVS, CDR2 FQNEAQ. This CDR3 comprises 16 residues. The V gene end was trimmed by 0 bases and the J gene end by 4 bases; junction bases not matched to a gene: 7. CDR3 amino acids: CASSLASSGGGYGYTF. The CDR3 coding sequence is TGTGCCAGCAGCTTAGCCTCGTCAGGGGGCGGCTATGGCTACACCTTC.

The chain joins TRBV14 to TRBJ1-1, with D perhaps matching TRBD1 (6 bases). The ends were cut back, 0 bases at V and 7 bases at J, with 15 bases in the middle. The length of the CDR3 is 15 residues. Germline loops: CDR1 SGHDN, CDR2 FVKESK. The CDR3 protein is CASSQDVGTLLEAFF. In nucleotides, the CDR3 is TGTGCCAGCAGCCAAGACGTCGGGACACTTCTTGAAGCTTTCTTT.

The CDR3 is CAISDLAGGIIVNEQFF. In nucleotides, the CDR3 is TGTGCCATCAGTGATTTAGCGGGGGGGATTATAGTCAATGAGCAGTTCTTC. V and J are TRBV10-3 and TRBJ2-1, with 11 nucleotides matching TRBD2. V lost 3 bases and J lost 6; bases outside the gene matches: 10. Germline loops: CDR1 ENHRY, CDR2 SYGVKD. The CDR3 extends over 17 amino acids.

The J gene is TRBJ2-7, the V gene TRBV6-1; perhaps TRBD1 as D (6 bases). Germline V gene data show CDR1 as MNHNS and CDR2 as SASEGT. Trimming stripped 5 bases from V and 2 bases from J, with 13 bases between. This CDR3 has 14 amino acids. CDR3 coding DNA: TGTGCCAGCAGTACGCAGGGGATCCCCTACGAGCAGTACTTC. Protein product: CASSTQGIPYEQYF.

This clone was detected only a few times. The V and J genes are TRBV6-6 and TRBJ1-2; possible D gene TRBD1, 5 bases. Germline CDR1 MNHNY, CDR2 SVGAGI (reference sequence). Trimming took off 5 bases at V and 3 bases at J, with 19 bases between the two ends. This CDR3 comprises 16 residues. The CDR3 nucleotides read TGTGCCAGCAGTAACCCTCAGGGACCCAGACACTATGGCTACACCTTC. Residues: CASSNPQGPRHYGYTF.

The gene calls are TRBV2 and TRBJ2-5, with a weak D call TRBD1 (5 bases). This CDR3 region has 13 residues. Deletions cut 7 bases from V and 5 bases from J, with 14 bases between. Germline CDR1 SNHLY, CDR2 FYNNEI. CDR3 coding DNA: TGTGCCAGCAATACGGTATCAGGGGAGACCCAGTACTTC. Its translation is CASNTVSGETQYF.

In its sample, this clone was seen once. This chain links TRBV5-1 with TRBJ1-6; 9 bases are a match to TRBD1. This CDR3 region has 18 residues. Germline V lookup: CDR1 SGHRS, CDR2 YFSETQ. Trimming took 0 bases from V and 8 from J; bases not matched to a gene: 12. CDR3 nucleotide sequence: TGCGCCAGCAGCTTGGAAGGGACAGGGACCCATGCGGATTCACCCCTCCACTTT. Amino acids: CASSLEGTGTHADSPLHF.

The chain joins TRBV4-3 to TRBJ1-2; D is unresolved. Per germline, CDR1 LGHNA and CDR2 YSLEER. This CDR3 spans 15 amino acids. Trimming cost V 0 bases and J 2 bases, with 10 bases left between them. The CDR3 region is CASSQEYGQNYGYTF. CDR3 DNA sequence: TGCGCCAGCAGCCAAGAGTATGGGCAGAACTATGGCTACACCTTC.

This clone was detected a few times. The chain joins TRBV5-1 to TRBJ1-2; TRBD1 might be the D (6 bases). The V and J ends lost 2 bases and 8 bases respectively, with 16 bases between them. Germline CDR1 SGHRS, CDR2 YFSETQ. The CDR3 loop spans 14 amino acids. For the CDR3, the DNA is TGCGCCAGCAGCTTTGGTACAGGGCCTGGAGGCTACACCTTC. It is translated as CASSFGTGPGGYTF.

This chain links TRBV6-1 with TRBJ2-4, with D perhaps matching TRBD1 or TRBD2 (5 bases each). V lost 1 base to trimming and J lost 8 bases, with 9 bases between them. Germline loops: CDR1 MNHNS, CDR2 SASEGT. The CDR3 length is 13 residues. The CDR3 here is CASSEGGKDIQYF. CDR3 nucleotide sequence: TGTGCCAGCAGTGAAGGGGGGAAGGACATTCAGTACTTC.

The count of this clone is one. This chain uses TRBV4-3 with TRBJ2-3; D might be TRBD1 or TRBD2, each matching 5 bases. The V gene lost 4 bases and the J gene lost 1 base, with 12 bases spanning the gap. The CDR3 contains 15 residues. Germline V CDR1 and CDR2: LGHNA, YSLEER. DNA for the CDR3: TGCGCCAGCAGCCCCTCTGGGGGAGGCACAGATACGCAGTATTTT. Amino acids: CASSPSGGGTDTQYF.

This chain joins TRBV28 and TRBJ1-1; D is ambiguous. CDR1 and CDR2 from the germline V gene are MDHEN and SYDVKM. The V and J ends lost 6 bases and 1 base respectively, with 12 bases between them. The CDR3 covers 14 residues. The CDR3 DNA is TGTGCCAGCAGCACCGCCGGCTGGAACACTGAAGCTTTCTTT. It codes for CASSTAGWNTEAFF.

This clone is a singleton in its sample. This CDR3 reads CASSPEFGRDTEAFF. The DNA of the CDR3 is TGTGCCAGCTCACCCGAGTTTGGAAGGGACACTGAAGCTTTCTTT. This chain joins TRBV18 and TRBJ1-1; no firm D call. V lost 3 bases to trimming and J lost 3 bases, with 14 bases between them. This CDR3 is 15 amino acids long. Germline lookup yields CDR1 KGHSH and CDR2 LQKENI.

This clone was counted a few times. The CDR3 loop is CAIRGQGVPDEQYF. CDR3 bases: TGTGCCATCAGAGGACAGGGGGTTCCCGACGAGCAGTACTTC. The chain links TRBV10-3 to TRBJ2-7; 10 bases line up with TRBD1. Germline CDR1 and CDR2: ENHRY and SYGVKD. This CDR3 has 14 residues. The ends lost 6 bases at V and 5 bases at J; junction bases unmatched: 7.

This chain joins TRBV7-9 and TRBJ2-5; maybe TRBD2 (6 bases). This CDR3 is built from 14 residues. V lost 5 bases and J 6 bases, leaving 16 bases between the germline ends. Looked up from germline, CDR1 is SEHNR and CDR2 is FQNEAQ (reference sequence). CDR3 coding DNA: TGTGCCAGCAGCGCCATATGGGGGGAAAAGACCCAGTACTTC. This sequence encodes CASSAIWGEKTQYF.

The chain combines TRBV5-4 with TRBJ2-7, with 9 bases identical to TRBD1. The germline V gene encodes CDR1 SGHNT and CDR2 YYREEE (reference sequence). The CDR3 covers 18 residues. V gave up 3 bases and J gave up 8 bases; unmatched junction bases: 21. CDR3 residues: CASSSQKDRGPHLVKQYF. CDR3 sequence (DNA): TGTGCCAGCAGCTCGCAAAAGGACAGGGGTCCCCACCTGGTGAAGCAGTACTTC. Looking up the rest from reference TRBV5-4 and TRBJ2-7 gives the full variable domain: ETGVTQSPTHLIKTRGQQVTLRCSSQSGHNTVSWYQQALGQGPQFIFQYYREEENGRGNFPPRFSGLQFPNYSSELNVNALELDDSALYLCASSSQKDRGPHLVKQYFGPGTRLTVT.

The rearrangement uses TRBV6-5 and TRBJ1-5; 9 bases are a match to TRBD1. The V and J ends lost 6 bases and 6 bases, in that order; junction bases with no gene match: 9. This CDR3 has 15 amino acids. CDR1 MNHEY and CDR2 SVGAGI come from the germline V gene. CDR3 DNA sequence: TGTGCCAGCAGAAAACAGGGGGCGAAGGGTCAGCCCCAGCATTTT. It encodes CASRKQGAKGQPQHF.